This T cell receptor (beta chain) stems from a study of T cells in Graves' hyperthyroidism and ophthalmopathy. Study results and limitations: The majority of expanded thyroid clonotypes above 0.001 also appeared in blood.

This clonotype was counted ten times or more. The antigen is unknown. Together with thyroid ultrasound, orbital computed tomography, serum thyroxine and TRAb, clinical symptoms were used for diagnoses. Amplification targeted TCR beta CDR3 regions from RNA transcripts. First-round RT-PCR of the TCR CDR3 relied on the HTBI primer set. MiXCR, applied by TCRdb to the multiplex PCR reads, yields one record per CDR3 protein. The data contain roughly 260,000 distinct CDR3 sequences, roughly 15% of them singletons. V lost 6 bases to trimming and J lost 7 bases, with 14 bases between them. The CDR3 is made up of 13 amino acids.

Material for sequencing was blood. This clonotype originated in a woman aged 40 to 55 with Graves' hyperthyroidism that later progressed to Graves' ophthalmopathy. The chain carries TRBV12-3 or TRBV12-4 and TRBJ2-3, with D possibly TRBD1 on 6 matching bases. The CDR3 reads CASSPDSFYTQYF. DNA for the CDR3: TGTGCCAGCAGCCCGGACAGTTTTTATACGCAGTATTTT.